This entry lists 3 T cell receptor beta chains sequenced from one sample in a study of shared clonotypes between healthy human individuals. Terminally differentiated effector memory CD45RA+ cells were left out of the naive CD8 fraction, which was CD45RO-negative and positively selected for CCR7. Produced via immunoSEQ multiplex PCR; TCRdb's table is partial and in-frame only. This table holds 2 million or so clones, 85% to 95% found once. The sample taken for sequencing was naive CD8+ T cells sorted from blood. Receptors originate from a man in his late teens or twenties in good health.

The V and J genes are TRBV7-9 and TRBJ1-4, with TRBD1 identical over 7 bases. Germline V gives CDR1 SEHNR, CDR2 FQNEAQ (reference sequence). With V trimmed by 2 bases and J by 2 bases, 8 bases remained unmatched. This CDR3 comprises 17 residues. CDR3 in DNA: TGTGCCAGCAGCTTAAGCGCAGGGGGTCGGACTAATGAAAAACTGTTTTTT. Its translation: CASSLSAGGRTNEKLFF. Complete variable domain (other parts from reference TRBV7-9 and TRBJ1-4): DTGVSQNPRHKITKRGQNVTFRCDPISEHNRLYWYRQTLGQGPEFLTYFQNEAQLEKSRLLSDRFSAERPKGSFSTLEIQRTEQGDSAMYLCASSLSAGGRTNEKLFFGSGTQLSVL.

This clone has only one observation. CDR3 sequence (DNA): TGTGCCAGCAGTGAAGAGACTCGAGGGGGCCAGAACACTGAAGCTTTCTTT. Its translation is CASSEETRGGQNTEAFF. The chain has TRBV6-1 and TRBJ1-1; 7 bases match TRBD1. The V segment lost 1 base and the J segment 1 base; nucleotides outside the gene matches: 9. This CDR3 is built from 17 residues. CDR1 and CDR2 (germline): MNHNS, SASEGT.

This sequence joins TRBV27 and TRBJ2-7, with 9 bases matching TRBD1. The CDR3 length is 14 residues. Germline V lookup: CDR1 MNHEY, CDR2 SMNVEV (reference sequence). Trimming removed 5 bases from V and 4 bases from J; junction bases left unmatched: 6. The CDR3 sequence is CASSVTGGIYEQYF. CDR3 sequence (DNA): TGTGCCAGCAGTGTAACAGGGGGCATTTACGAGCAGTACTTC.